This is a list of T cell receptor beta chains from one sample in a study of T cells in Graves' hyperthyroidism and ophthalmopathy. One entry per CDR3 protein, called by TCRdb with MiXCR from the multiplex PCR reads. The sample contains roughly 290,000 distinct CDR3 sequences, roughly 15% of which appear only once. The sequenced sample was blood. These receptors originate from a woman aged 35 to 49 with Graves' hyperthyroidism. CDR3s include the opening cysteine and the closing phenylalanine or tryptophan. A D gene is named only where the DNA matches it firmly. The listing skips clone size in some rows; elsewhere it reads once, few, many or a size class.

size	J	D	V	CDR3	DNA
few	TRBJ2-1	TRBD2	TRBV5-4	CASSSNGPSGGYNEQFF	TGTGCCAGCAGCTCGAACGGTCCTAGCGGGGGTTACAATGAGCAGTTCTTC
many	TRBJ1-2	-	TRBV18	CASSPESDSYGYTF	TGTGCCAGCTCACCTGAATCGGACAGTTATGGCTACACCTTC
-	TRBJ2-2	-	TRBV5-4	CASSWGVETGELFF	TGTGCCAGCAGCTGGGGGGTGGAAACCGGGGAGCTGTTTTTT
many	TRBJ2-1	TRBD2	TRBV7-2	CASSLGHLAGQFF	TGTGCCAGCAGCTTAGGACACCTAGCGGGACAGTTCTTC
many	TRBJ1-1	-	TRBV29-1	CSVVGAFHVPEAFF	TGCAGCGTTGTAGGCGCCTTCCACGTCCCTGAAGCTTTCTTT
many	TRBJ2-7	-	TRBV11-3	CASSLGRKAYEQYF	TGTGCCAGCAGCTTAGGAAGGAAAGCCTACGAGCAGTACTTC
-	TRBJ1-2	TRBD1	TRBV2	CASSRDRTNYGYTF	TGTGCCAGCAGTCGGGACAGGACGAACTATGGCTACACCTTC
many	TRBJ1-2	-	TRBV5-6	CASSFTRNYGYTF	TGTGCCAGCAGCTTCACACGGAACTATGGCTACACCTTC
many	TRBJ2-3	TRBD1	TRBV7-9	CAGGQVTDTQYF	TGTGCCGGCGGACAGGTCACAGATACGCAGTATTTT
many	TRBJ2-2	-	TRBV28	CASSFGGAGLDTGELFF	TGTGCCAGCAGTTTCGGTGGGGCGGGATTGGACACCGGGGAGCTGTTTTTT
-	TRBJ1-4	-	TRBV19	CASSPLPGQATTNEKLFF	TGTGCCAGTAGCCCGCTCCCGGGACAAGCGACAACTAATGAAAAACTGTTTTTT
many	TRBJ1-1	TRBD1	TRBV28	CASGTEDRVLGSEAFF	TGTGCCAGCGGTACGGAGGACAGGGTGTTGGGTTCGGAAGCTTTCTTT
few	TRBJ2-7	TRBD2	TRBV3-1	CASSPGGLLAGDEQYF	TGTGCCAGCAGCCCCGGGGGGTTGCTAGCGGGAGACGAGCAGTACTTC
few	TRBJ1-1	-	TRBV25-1	CASSDLSRQNTEAFF	TGTGCCAGCAGTGACCTCAGCAGACAGAACACTGAAGCTTTCTTT
many	TRBJ2-7	TRBD1	TRBV2	CASRRAGQGAYEQYF	TGTGCCAGCAGGCGAGCGGGACAGGGGGCCTACGAGCAGTACTTC
many	TRBJ2-7	-	TRBV20-1	CSGHDSLGSEQYF	TGCAGTGGTCATGACAGTTTAGGTAGCGAGCAGTACTTC
many	TRBJ1-5	-	TRBV12-3/TRBV12-4	CASSPMGGRGQPQHF	TGTGCCAGCAGCCCTATGGGGGGGCGAGGGCAGCCCCAGCATTTT
few	TRBJ1-6	-	TRBV20-1	CSARDSSGVYSPLHF	TGCAGTGCTAGAGATAGTTCAGGGGTTTATTCACCCCTCCACTTT
many	TRBJ2-5	-	TRBV12-3/TRBV12-4	CASSLRRGQETQYF	TGTGCCAGCAGTTTAAGGCGAGGGCAAGAGACCCAGTACTTC
many	TRBJ2-2	TRBD2	TRBV5-8	CASSRLAGGHNGELFF	TGTGCCAGCAGCCGACTAGCGGGAGGGCATAACGGGGAGCTGTTTTTT
few	TRBJ2-1	TRBD2	TRBV7-2	CASSTGLAGIFF	TGTGCCAGCAGCACGGGACTAGCGGGGATCTTCTTC
-	TRBJ1-6	-	TRBV19	CASSRQGVGNSPLHF	TGTGCCAGTAGCCGTCAGGGAGTGGGGAATTCACCCCTCCACTTT
many	TRBJ1-3	-	TRBV2	CASSVQRFSGNTIYF	TGTGCCAGCAGTGTACAGAGATTCTCTGGAAACACCATATATTTT
many	TRBJ2-1	TRBD2	TRBV20-1	CSAYTSGNTNEQFF	TGCAGTGCCTACACTAGCGGTAACACAAATGAGCAGTTCTTC
-	TRBJ1-6	-	TRBV3-1	CASSSTEGSPLHF	TGTGCCAGCAGCTCAACCGAAGGATCACCCCTCCACTTT
-	TRBJ1-1	TRBD1	TRBV20-1	CSARDARQGRSEAFF	TGCAGTGCTAGAGATGCAAGACAGGGGAGGTCTGAAGCTTTCTTT
-	TRBJ1-2	TRBD1	TRBV18	CASRTGGLDYGYTF	TGTGCCAGCCGGACAGGGGGCTTGGACTATGGCTACACCTTC
-	TRBJ1-2	-	TRBV5-6	CASSPSAAHGYTF	TGTGCCAGCAGCCCCTCGGCAGCCCATGGCTACACCTTC
-	TRBJ2-1	TRBD2	TRBV29-1	CSVEGPSGTRQGEQFF	TGCAGCGTTGAGGGGCCTAGCGGGACCCGCCAGGGTGAGCAGTTCTTC
many	TRBJ2-1	TRBD2	TRBV20-1	CSARATSGSVEQFF	TGCAGTGCTAGAGCGACTAGCGGGAGTGTTGAGCAGTTCTTC
-	TRBJ2-2	-	TRBV11-2	CASSASRGSYTGELFF	TGTGCCAGCAGCGCAAGCAGAGGGTCGTACACCGGGGAGCTGTTTTTT
many	TRBJ2-1	TRBD2	TRBV29-1	CSVAASGSNIYNEQFF	TGCAGCGTCGCCGCTAGCGGGAGTAATATCTACAATGAGCAGTTCTTC
many	TRBJ1-5	-	TRBV7-8	CASSFSGVSQPQHF	TGTGCCAGCAGCTTCTCAGGGGTTAGTCAGCCCCAGCATTTT
many	TRBJ2-1	-	TRBV20-1	CSASKNGRSYNEQFF	TGCAGTGCTTCCAAGAACGGACGCTCCTACAATGAGCAGTTCTTC
many	TRBJ1-4	-	TRBV5-1	CASSLTRDGYEKLFF	TGCGCCAGCAGCTTGACCAGGGACGGCTATGAAAAACTGTTTTTT
few	TRBJ2-3	TRBD2	TRBV20-1	CSARDAVTSGRNPDTQYF	TGCAGTGCTAGAGATGCTGTAACTAGCGGGAGAAATCCAGATACGCAGTATTTT
-	TRBJ1-5	TRBD1	TRBV19	CASSKVRGDQPQHF	TGTGCCAGTAGTAAGGTCAGGGGGGATCAGCCCCAGCATTTT
many	TRBJ1-1	-	TRBV6-1	CASLTQHTEAFF	TGTGCCAGTCTAACACAGCACACTGAAGCTTTCTTT
many	TRBJ1-1	TRBD1	TRBV28	CATLTGVNTEAFF	TGTGCCACCCTGACAGGGGTGAACACTGAAGCTTTCTTT
-	TRBJ2-5	TRBD2	TRBV5-6	CASNWGTSGETQYF	TGTGCCAGCAATTGGGGAACTAGCGGAGAGACCCAGTACTTC
many	TRBJ2-7	TRBD1	TRBV25-1	CASSEPTTGDYEQYF	TGTGCCAGCAGTGAACCGACAACAGGGGACTACGAGCAGTACTTC
-	TRBJ1-3	TRBD1	TRBV3-1	CASSQGAFSGNTIYF	TGTGCCAGCAGTCAGGGGGCCTTCTCTGGAAACACCATATATTTT
few	TRBJ2-3	-	TRBV13	CASSFLASAVDTQYF	TGTGCCAGCAGCTTCCTAGCGAGTGCGGTGGATACGCAGTATTTT
-	TRBJ2-6	-	TRBV19	CASSISNFPGANVLTF	TGTGCCAGTAGTATAAGTAACTTCCCTGGGGCCAACGTCCTGACTTTC
many	TRBJ1-2	TRBD1	TRBV20-1	CSAGGTGEVGYTF	TGCAGTGCTGGAGGGACAGGGGAGGTTGGCTACACCTTC